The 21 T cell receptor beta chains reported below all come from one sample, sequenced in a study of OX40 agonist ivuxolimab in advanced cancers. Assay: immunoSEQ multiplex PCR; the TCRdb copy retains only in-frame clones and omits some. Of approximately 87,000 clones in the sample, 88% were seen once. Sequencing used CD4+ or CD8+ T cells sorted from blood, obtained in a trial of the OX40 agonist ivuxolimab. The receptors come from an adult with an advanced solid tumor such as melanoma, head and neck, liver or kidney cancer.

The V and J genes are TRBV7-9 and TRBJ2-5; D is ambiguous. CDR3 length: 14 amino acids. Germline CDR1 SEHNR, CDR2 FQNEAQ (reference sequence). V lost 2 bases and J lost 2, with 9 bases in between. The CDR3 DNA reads TGTGCCAGCAGCTTAAGCCCTACACAAGAGACCCAGTACTTC. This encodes CASSLSPTQETQYF.

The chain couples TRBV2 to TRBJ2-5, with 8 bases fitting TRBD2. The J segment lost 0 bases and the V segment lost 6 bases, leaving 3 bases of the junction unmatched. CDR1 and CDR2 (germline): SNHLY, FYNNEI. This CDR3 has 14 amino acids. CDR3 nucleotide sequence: TGTGCCAGCAGCTTGCGGGGGGACCAAGAGACCCAGTACTTC. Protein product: CASSLRGDQETQYF.

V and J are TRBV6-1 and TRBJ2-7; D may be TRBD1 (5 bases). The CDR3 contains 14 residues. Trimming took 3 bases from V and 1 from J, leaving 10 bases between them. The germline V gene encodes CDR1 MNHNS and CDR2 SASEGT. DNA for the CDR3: TGTGCCAGCAGTGATCAGGGTGGGTCCTACGAGCAGTACTTC. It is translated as CASSDQGGSYEQYF.

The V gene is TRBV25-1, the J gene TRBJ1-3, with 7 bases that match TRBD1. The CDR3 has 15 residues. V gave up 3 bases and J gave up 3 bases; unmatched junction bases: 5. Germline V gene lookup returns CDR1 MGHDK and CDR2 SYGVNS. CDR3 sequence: CASSEAGGIGNTIYF. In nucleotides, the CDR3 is TGTGCCAGCAGTGAGGCAGGGGGTATTGGAAACACCATATATTTT.

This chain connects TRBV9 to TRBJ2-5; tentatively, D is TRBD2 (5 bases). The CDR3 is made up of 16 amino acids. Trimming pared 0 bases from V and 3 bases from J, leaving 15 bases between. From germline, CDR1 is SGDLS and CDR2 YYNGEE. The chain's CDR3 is CASSVGLGVVEETQYF. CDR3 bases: TGTGCCAGCAGCGTAGGTCTCGGGGTAGTAGAAGAGACCCAGTACTTC.

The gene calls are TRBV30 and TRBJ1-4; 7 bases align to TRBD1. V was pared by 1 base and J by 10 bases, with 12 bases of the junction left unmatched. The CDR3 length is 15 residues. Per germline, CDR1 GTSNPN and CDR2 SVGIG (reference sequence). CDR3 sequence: CAWSALTGISGKLFF. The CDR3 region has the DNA TGTGCCTGGAGTGCGTTGACAGGGATTTCAGGAAAACTGTTTTTT.

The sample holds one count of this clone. The CDR3 sequence: CASSLVGDGETQYF. DNA of the CDR3: TGCGCCAGCAGCTTGGTTGGAGATGGGGAGACCCAGTACTTC. The chain combines TRBV5-1 with TRBJ2-5; D gene uncertain. The CDR3 spans 14 residues. The germline V and J ends were trimmed by 0 bases and 5 bases, with 11 bases remaining between them. Germline CDR1 and CDR2: SGHRS and YFSETQ.

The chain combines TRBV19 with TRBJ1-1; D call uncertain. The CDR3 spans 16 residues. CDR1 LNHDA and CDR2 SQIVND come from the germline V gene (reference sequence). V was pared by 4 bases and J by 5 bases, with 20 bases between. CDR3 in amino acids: CASSTEDRGSFTEAFF. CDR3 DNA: TGTGCCAGTAGTACCGAGGATAGAGGGAGTTTTACTGAAGCTTTCTTT.

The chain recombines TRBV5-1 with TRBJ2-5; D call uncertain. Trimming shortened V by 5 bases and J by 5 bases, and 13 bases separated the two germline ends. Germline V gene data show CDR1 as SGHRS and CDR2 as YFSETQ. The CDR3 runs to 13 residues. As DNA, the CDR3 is TGCGCCAGCAGTTGGACCGCCGGCGAGACCCAGTACTTC. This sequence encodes CASSWTAGETQYF.

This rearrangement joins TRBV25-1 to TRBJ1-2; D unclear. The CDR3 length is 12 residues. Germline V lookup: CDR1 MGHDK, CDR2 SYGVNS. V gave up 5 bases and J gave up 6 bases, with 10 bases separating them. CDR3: CASSWSGDGYTF. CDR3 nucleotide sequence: TGTGCCAGCAGTTGGTCCGGCGATGGCTACACCTTC.

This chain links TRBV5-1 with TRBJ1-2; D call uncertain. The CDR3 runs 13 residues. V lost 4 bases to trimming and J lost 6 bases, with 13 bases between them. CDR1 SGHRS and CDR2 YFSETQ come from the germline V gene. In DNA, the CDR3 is TGCGCCAGCAGCGCCGACGGTGGGAATGGCTACACCTTC. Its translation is CASSADGGNGYTF.

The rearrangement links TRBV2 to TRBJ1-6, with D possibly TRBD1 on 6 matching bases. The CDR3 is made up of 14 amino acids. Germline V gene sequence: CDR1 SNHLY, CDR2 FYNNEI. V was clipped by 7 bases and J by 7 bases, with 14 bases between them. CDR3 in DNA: TGTGCCAGCACCCAACAGGGAGCCAATTCACCCCTCCACTTT. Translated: CASTQQGANSPLHF.

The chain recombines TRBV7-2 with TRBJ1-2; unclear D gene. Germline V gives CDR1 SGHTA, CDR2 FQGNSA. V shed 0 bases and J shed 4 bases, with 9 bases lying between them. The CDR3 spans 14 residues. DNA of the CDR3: TGTGCCAGCAGCTTAGCGTCTGGCGGCTATGGCTACACCTTC. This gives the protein CASSLASGGYGYTF.

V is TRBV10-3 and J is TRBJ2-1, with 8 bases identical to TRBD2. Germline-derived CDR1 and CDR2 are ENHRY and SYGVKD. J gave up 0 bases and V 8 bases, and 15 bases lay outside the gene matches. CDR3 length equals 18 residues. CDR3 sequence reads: CAIPRTSSNVSSYNEQFF. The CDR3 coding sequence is TGTGCCATCCCGCGGACTAGCTCTAACGTGAGCTCCTACAATGAGCAGTTCTTC.

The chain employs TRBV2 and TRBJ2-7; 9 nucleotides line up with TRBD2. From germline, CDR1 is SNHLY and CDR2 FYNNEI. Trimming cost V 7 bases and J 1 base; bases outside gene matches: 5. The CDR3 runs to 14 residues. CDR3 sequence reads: CASNLSGGSYEQYF. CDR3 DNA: TGTGCCAGCAACCTTAGCGGGGGATCCTACGAGCAGTACTTC. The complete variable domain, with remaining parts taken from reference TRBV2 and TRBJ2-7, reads EPEVTQTPSHQVTQMGQEVILRCVPISNHLYFYWYRQILGQKVEFLVSFYNNEISEKSEIFDDQFSVERPDGSNFTLKIRSTKLEDSAMYFCASNLSGGSYEQYFGPGTRLTVT.

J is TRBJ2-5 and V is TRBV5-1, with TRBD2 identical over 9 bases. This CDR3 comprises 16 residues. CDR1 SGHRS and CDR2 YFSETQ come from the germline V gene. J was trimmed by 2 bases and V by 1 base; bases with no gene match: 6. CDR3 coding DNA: TGCGCCAGCAGCTTGCTCTCTAGCGGGGCACAAGAGACCCAGTACTTC. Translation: CASSLLSSGAQETQYF.

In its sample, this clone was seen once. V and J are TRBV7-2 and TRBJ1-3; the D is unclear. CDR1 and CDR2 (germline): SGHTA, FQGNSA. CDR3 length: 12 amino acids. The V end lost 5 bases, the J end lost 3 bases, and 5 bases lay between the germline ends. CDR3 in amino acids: CASSPGGNTIYF. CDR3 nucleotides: TGTGCCAGCAGCCCTGGTGGAAACACCATATATTTT.

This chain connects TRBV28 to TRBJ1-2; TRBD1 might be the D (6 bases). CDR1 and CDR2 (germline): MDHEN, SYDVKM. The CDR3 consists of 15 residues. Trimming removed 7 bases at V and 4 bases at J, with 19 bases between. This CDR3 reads CASTRDTLTGYGYTF. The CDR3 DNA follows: TGTGCCAGCACCCGGGACACCTTGACCGGCTATGGCTACACCTTC.

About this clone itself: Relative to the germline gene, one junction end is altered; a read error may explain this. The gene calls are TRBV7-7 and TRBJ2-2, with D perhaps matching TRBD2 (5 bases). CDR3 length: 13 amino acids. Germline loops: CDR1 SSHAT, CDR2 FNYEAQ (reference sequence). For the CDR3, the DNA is TGTGCTAGCAGCTTGGGGAGTTTCGGGGAGCTGTTTTTT. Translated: CASSLGSFGELFF.

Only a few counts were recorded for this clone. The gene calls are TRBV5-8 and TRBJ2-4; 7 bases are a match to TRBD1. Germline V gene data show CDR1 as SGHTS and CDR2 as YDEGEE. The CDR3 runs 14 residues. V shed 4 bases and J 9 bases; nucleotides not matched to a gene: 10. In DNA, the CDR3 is TGTGCCAGCAGCCCAAGACAGGGCCAGGGCATTCAGTACTTC. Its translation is CASSPRQGQGIQYF.

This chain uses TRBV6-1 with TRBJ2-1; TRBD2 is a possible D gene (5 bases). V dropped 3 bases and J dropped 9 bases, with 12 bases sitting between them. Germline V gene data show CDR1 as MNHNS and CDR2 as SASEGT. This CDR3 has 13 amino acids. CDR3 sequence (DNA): TGTGCCAGCAGTGACATACTAGTAGGTGAGCAGTTCTTC. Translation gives CASSDILVGEQFF.